The rows below give T cell receptor beta chains drawn from one sample of a study of PD-L1 blockade in urothelial cancer. The method was immunoSEQ multiplex PCR; TCRdb's version includes in-frame clones alone and lacks a portion of them. Of some 100,000 clones listed, about 90% were seen once; the top ten hold roughly 0.93%. Source: PBMCs, taken around atezolizumab (anti-PD-L1) treatment. The receptors come from a woman aged 80 or over with urothelial cancer. CDR3s include the opening cysteine and the closing phenylalanine or tryptophan. A D gene is named only where the DNA matches it firmly. Size is stated for part of the rows, as once, few or many counts, or as a class when the clone is expanded.

size: -; D: -; length: 15; V: TRBV21-1; J: TRBJ2-2; DNA: TGTGCCAGCAGCAAGGAGCGGGATCTCACCGGGGAGCTGTTTTTT; CDR3: CASSKERDLTGELFF
size: once; D: -; length: 16; V: TRBV6-1; J: TRBJ1-5; DNA: TGTGCCAGCAGTGAAGTCTGGGGGCTTGGCTGTCAGCCCCAGCATTTT; CDR3: CASSEVWGLGCQPQHF
size: -; D: TRBD2; length: 18; V: TRBV19; J: TRBJ2-1; DNA: TGTGCCAGTAGTATACCTTGGGTAGCGGGACCCCCTTACAATGAGCAGTTCTTC; CDR3: CASSIPWVAGPPYNEQFF
size: few; D: -; length: 14; V: TRBV7-2; J: TRBJ2-7; DNA: TGTGCCAGCAGCTTAGGGGGCCCGTCCTACGAGCAGTACTTC; CDR3: CASSLGGPSYEQYF
size: -; D: -; length: 14; V: TRBV27; J: TRBJ2-7; DNA: TGTGCCAGCAGTCCCCCGGCAGGGGTCTACGAGCAGTACTTC; CDR3: CASSPPAGVYEQYF
size: -; D: -; length: 18; V: TRBV7-6; J: TRBJ2-2; DNA: TGTGCCAGCAGCACCCGGGCGGGGATCTCCGGGAACACCGGGGAGCTGTTTTTT; CDR3: CASSTRAGISGNTGELFF
size: few; D: -; length: 14; V: TRBV28; J: TRBJ2-3; DNA: TGTGCCAGCAGTTTATCGGGAGAGGCAGATACGCAGTATTTT; CDR3: CASSLSGEADTQYF
size: -; D: -; length: 15; V: TRBV5-1; J: TRBJ2-5; DNA: TGCGCCAGCAGCTTGGAACCAGGGTCCGGTGAGACCCAGTACTTC; CDR3: CASSLEPGSGETQYF
size: once; D: TRBD2; length: 16; V: TRBV5-4; J: TRBJ2-3; DNA: TGTGCCAGCAGCTCTAGCGGGAGGATACGCACAGATACGCAGTATTTT; CDR3: CASSSSGRIRTDTQYF
size: -; D: TRBD1; length: 16; V: TRBV28; J: TRBJ2-7; DNA: TGTGCCAGCAGTTTAATCTCTAACAGGGGTTCCTACGAGCAGTACTTC; CDR3: CASSLISNRGSYEQYF
size: -; D: TRBD1; length: 14; V: TRBV6-1; J: TRBJ1-2; DNA: TGTGCCAGCGGGGAGGGACAGGGGACATATGGCTACACCTTC; CDR3: CASGEGQGTYGYTF
size: -; D: TRBD1; length: 15; V: TRBV7-8; J: TRBJ1-1; DNA: TGTGCCAGCAGCAGGGGGACAGGGCCGAACACTGAAGCTTTCTTT; CDR3: CASSRGTGPNTEAFF
size: few; D: -; length: 14; V: TRBV25-1; J: TRBJ1-5; DNA: TGTGCCAGCAGTGAATTGAGCGACAATCAGCCCCAGCATTTT; CDR3: CASSELSDNQPQHF
size: -; D: TRBD2; length: 15; V: TRBV5-1; J: TRBJ2-1; DNA: TGCGCCAGCAGCGTTACTAGCGGGGCCGACAATGAGCAGTTCTTC; CDR3: CASSVTSGADNEQFF
size: -; D: -; length: 14; V: TRBV9; J: TRBJ2-7; DNA: TGTGCCAGCAGCGTGGGGCGGTGGGGCTACGAGCAGTACTTC; CDR3: CASSVGRWGYEQYF
size: -; D: -; length: 14; V: TRBV7-8; J: TRBJ2-7; DNA: TGTGCCAGCAGCTTACAGGGACAAACCTACGAGCAGTACTTC; CDR3: CASSLQGQTYEQYF
size: -; D: -; length: 15; V: TRBV5-1; J: TRBJ2-1; DNA: TGCGCCAGCAGCTTGGGACCGGAGCCCTACAATGAGCAGTTCTTC; CDR3: CASSLGPEPYNEQFF
size: -; D: TRBD2; length: 15; V: TRBV2; J: TRBJ2-5; DNA: TGTGCCAGCAGGTTAGCGGGAGGGCCCTGGGAGACCCAGTACTTC; CDR3: CASRLAGGPWETQYF
size: -; D: -; length: 15; V: TRBV21-1; J: TRBJ2-7; DNA: TGTGCCTCTCCCTCTCTCGGGACAGGGAGCCACGAGCAGTACTTC; CDR3: CASPSLGTGSHEQYF
size: -; D: -; length: 18; V: TRBV27; J: TRBJ1-3; DNA: TGTGCCAGCAGTTTACGCGGTCCGGTCGGACTCTCTGGAAACACCATATATTTT; CDR3: CASSLRGPVGLSGNTIYF
size: -; D: TRBD2; length: 17; V: TRBV19; J: TRBJ2-3; DNA: TGTGCCAGTAGTATCACCGGGACTAGCCGAGGAGGAGATACGCAGTATTTT; CDR3: CASSITGTSRGGDTQYF
size: -; D: TRBD2; length: 14; V: TRBV30; J: TRBJ2-3; DNA: TGTGCCTGGAGTAGCGGGGAGGGCACAGATACGCAGTATTTT; CDR3: CAWSSGEGTDTQYF
size: -; D: -; length: 14; V: TRBV9; J: TRBJ2-7; DNA: TGTGCCAGCAGCGTATCACCGGCGGTGGCGGAGCAGTACTTC; CDR3: CASSVSPAVAEQYF
size: -; D: TRBD1; length: 15; V: TRBV27; J: TRBJ1-2; DNA: TGTGCCAGCAGTCCCGACAGGGCATCAGACTATGGCTACACCTTC; CDR3: CASSPDRASDYGYTF
size: -; D: TRBD2; length: 15; V: TRBV10-1; J: TRBJ2-1; DNA: TGCGCCTCCAGGGTAGCGGGAAGGTATTACAATGAGCAGTTCTTC; CDR3: CASRVAGRYYNEQFF
size: few; D: TRBD1; length: 13; V: TRBV18; J: TRBJ1-2; DNA: TGTGCCAGCTCAGAAGGACAGGGCTATGGCTACACCTTC; CDR3: CASSEGQGYGYTF
size: few; D: -; length: 12; V: TRBV7-9; J: TRBJ2-1; DNA: TGTGCCAGCAGCTCTTCTATGGAGAGAAGCTTCTTC; CDR3: CASSSSMERSFF
size: -; D: -; length: 16; V: TRBV27; J: TRBJ2-6; DNA: TGTGCCAGCAGCCCTCTAGGGGACTCTGGGGCCAACGTCCTGACTTTC; CDR3: CASSPLGDSGANVLTF
size: few; D: TRBD1; length: 15; V: TRBV19; J: TRBJ1-2; DNA: TGTGCCAGAGCGGGACAGGGAGATTGGGACTATGGCTACACCTTC; CDR3: CARAGQGDWDYGYTF
size: -; D: TRBD2; length: 14; V: TRBV2; J: TRBJ2-5; DNA: TGTGCCAGCAAACCACGGGAGGCCGACGGGACCCAGTACTTC; CDR3: CASKPREADGTQYF
size: once; D: -; length: 13; V: TRBV19; J: TRBJ1-1; DNA: TGTGCCAGTAGTATAGATTGGACGGGAGGAGCTTTCTTT; CDR3: CASSIDWTGGAFF
size: once; D: TRBD1; length: 13; V: TRBV6-6; J: TRBJ1-2; DNA: TGTGCCAGCAGTATCAGGGGGCAAAGAGGCTACACCTTC; CDR3: CASSIRGQRGYTF
size: -; D: TRBD1; length: 13; V: TRBV2; J: TRBJ1-5; DNA: TGTGCCAGCAGTGAAAGACAGGGATATCCCCAGCATTTT; CDR3: CASSERQGYPQHF
size: -; D: TRBD2; length: 13; V: TRBV11-2; J: TRBJ2-1; DNA: TGTGCCAGCACCCCCCTGGGGGGGAATGAGCAGTTCTTC; CDR3: CASTPLGGNEQFF
size: -; D: TRBD1; length: 15; V: TRBV7-8; J: TRBJ1-1; DNA: TGTGCCAGCAGCTTGACCACAGGGGTGGAAACTGAAGCTTTCTTT; CDR3: CASSLTTGVETEAFF
size: -; D: TRBD2; length: 14; V: TRBV27; J: TRBJ2-1; DNA: TGTGCCAGCAGTTTAAGCGGGACTAACAATGAGCAGTTCTTC; CDR3: CASSLSGTNNEQFF
size: -; D: TRBD1; length: 14; V: TRBV5-5; J: TRBJ1-2; DNA: TGTGCCAGCGGACAGGGGGCTGGGAACTATGGCTACACCTTC; CDR3: CASGQGAGNYGYTF
size: -; D: TRBD2; length: 13; V: TRBV6-1; J: TRBJ2-5; DNA: TGTGCCGTAGCGGGAGGGCCCGGGGAGACCCAGTACTTC; CDR3: CAVAGGPGETQYF
size: once; D: -; length: 12; V: TRBV30; J: TRBJ1-2; DNA: TGTGCCTGGTGGTCATCCAGGGTTGGCTACACCTTC; CDR3: CAWWSSRVGYTF
size: large; D: -; length: 16; V: TRBV29-1; J: TRBJ2-2; DNA: TGCAGCGTTGAAGATCTTCAGGGAACGAACACCGGGGAGCTGTTTTTT; CDR3: CSVEDLQGTNTGELFF
size: -; D: TRBD2; length: 16; V: TRBV27; J: TRBJ2-3; DNA: TGTGCCAGCAGCAAAGGGACTAGCGGGAGGCTAGATACGCAGTATTTT; CDR3: CASSKGTSGRLDTQYF
size: -; D: -; length: 14; V: TRBV21-1; J: TRBJ2-5; DNA: TGTGCCAGCAGCACCCAGCGGGAGCTTGAGACCCAGTACTTC; CDR3: CASSTQRELETQYF
size: -; D: TRBD2; length: 14; V: TRBV18; J: TRBJ2-7; DNA: TGTGCCAGCTCACCAGGACTAGCGGGATACGAGCAGTACTTC; CDR3: CASSPGLAGYEQYF
size: once; D: TRBD2; length: 15; V: TRBV9; J: TRBJ2-1; DNA: TGTGCCAGCAGCGTAGTAGCGGGGAGTCGGAATGAGCAGTTCTTC; CDR3: CASSVVAGSRNEQFF
size: once; D: -; length: 16; V: TRBV7-3; J: TRBJ2-1; DNA: TGTGCCAGCAGCCGAGGGGGCGGGAGGCCCAACAATGAGCAGTTCTTC; CDR3: CASSRGGGRPNNEQFF
size: -; D: TRBD2; length: 14; V: TRBV5-8; J: TRBJ2-5; DNA: TGTGCCAGCAGCATAGGGACTAGACAAGAGACCCAGTACTTC; CDR3: CASSIGTRQETQYF
size: -; D: TRBD2; length: 18; V: TRBV9; J: TRBJ2-5; DNA: TGTGCCAGCAGCGTAGGGGGAGCGGGATTTCCCCCTCAAGAGACCCAGTACTTC; CDR3: CASSVGGAGFPPQETQYF
size: once; D: TRBD2; length: 15; V: TRBV28; J: TRBJ2-5; DNA: TGTGCCAGCACACCCAGCGTCGGGGGGAGAGAGACCCAGTACTTC; CDR3: CASTPSVGGRETQYF
size: -; D: -; length: 14; V: TRBV6-6; J: TRBJ2-7; DNA: TGTGCCAGCAGCACGGGACTCCCTTCCTACGAGCAGTACTTC; CDR3: CASSTGLPSYEQYF
size: -; D: TRBD1; length: 15; V: TRBV5-1; J: TRBJ1-1; DNA: TGCGCCAGCAACCTCAGGGGGCTGGAGAACACTGAAGCTTTCTTT; CDR3: CASNLRGLENTEAFF
size: -; D: -; length: 11; V: TRBV6-1; J: TRBJ1-1; DNA: TGTGCCAGCAGTCGAGAGGGTGAAGCTTTCTTT; CDR3: CASSREGEAFF
size: -; D: -; length: 13; V: TRBV28; J: TRBJ1-5; DNA: TGTGCCAGCGAAACTAATTTAAATCAGCCCCAGCATTTT; CDR3: CASETNLNQPQHF